This T cell receptor (beta chain) is drawn from a study of PD-1 blockade in classical Hodgkin lymphoma. In this sample, this clone turned up a few times. As yet, its antigen is unknown. Here immunoSEQ multiplex PCR was the method, and the copy in TCRdb shows in-frame clones only, minus some. Here the sample spans 90,000 to 95,000 clones, roughly 87% being singletons. No patient escaped relapse after autologous stem cell transplantation, and brentuximab vedotin exposure varied. Germline V lookup: CDR1 LNHDA, CDR2 SQIVND (reference sequence). V was cut by 3 bases and J by 13 bases, with 13 bases left in between. This CDR3 has 12 amino acids. Study-wide findings and caveats: Complete responders matched newly diagnosed patients in baseline diversity.

This clonotype was obtained from a human donor with classical Hodgkin lymphoma. The chain links TRBV19 to TRBJ2-1; D ambiguous. The sample in question was peripheral blood mononuclear cells (PBMCs), obtained before the second cycle of nivolumab. CDR3 region: CASSILEQQQFF. Here the CDR3 DNA reads TGTGCCAGTAGTATCTTGGAGCAGCAACAGTTCTTC.